Listed below are T cell receptor beta chains from one sample, sequenced in a study of regulatory T cells in long-lasting Graves disease. TCRdb reanalysed the multiplex PCR reads using MiXCR and keeps one entry per CDR3 protein. The table includes about 560,000 distinct CDR3 sequences, about 16% detected once. The sample was also linked to a second study, of T cells in Graves' hyperthyroidism and ophthalmopathy.

The sequenced sample was peripheral blood mononuclear cells (PBMCs), obtained at new diagnosis, from a patient treated with antithyroid drugs. Every receptor here comes from a man younger than 30 with Graves disease. Both conserved end residues are part of each CDR3. The D gene is left open where the match is weak. The listing skips clone size in some rows; elsewhere it reads once, few, many or a size class.

clone size: NA
V gene: TRBV4-1
J gene: TRBJ2-1
D gene: NA
CDR3 DNA: TGCGCCAGCAGCCAAGCGTGGGGGAAGTACAATGAGCAGTTCTTC
CDR3 protein: CASSQAWGKYNEQFF

clone size: NA
V gene: TRBV30
J gene: TRBJ2-5
D gene: TRBD1
CDR3 DNA: TGTGCCTGGAGGAAAAACTCAGGGGGCCGGTCCTCCCAGTACTTC
CDR3 protein: CAWRKNSGGRSSQYF

clone size: many
V gene: TRBV7-8
J gene: TRBJ2-3
D gene: NA
CDR3 DNA: TGTGCCAGCAGACGCAGGTGGGGGGCTCGTGGAGATACGCAGTATTTT
CDR3 protein: CASRRRWGARGDTQYF

clone size: NA
V gene: TRBV10-3
J gene: TRBJ2-2
D gene: TRBD2
CDR3 DNA: TGTGCCATCAGCGGGGGACTAGCGGGACCCGGGGAGCTGTTTTTT
CDR3 protein: CAISGGLAGPGELFF

clone size: many
V gene: TRBV20-1
J gene: TRBJ2-1
D gene: TRBD2
CDR3 DNA: TGCAGTGCTAGGTCGGGAGGGGCCTACAATGAGCAGTTCTTC
CDR3 protein: CSARSGGAYNEQFF

clone size: few
V gene: TRBV3-1
J gene: TRBJ2-1
D gene: NA
CDR3 DNA: TGTGCCAGCGGCTGGCGGACACACGATTACAATGAGCAGTTCTTC
CDR3 protein: CASGWRTHDYNEQFF

clone size: many
V gene: TRBV2
J gene: TRBJ2-1
D gene: NA
CDR3 DNA: TGTGCCAGCAGTTTGGTGTACTCTGATGAGCAGTTCTTC
CDR3 protein: CASSLVYSDEQFF

clone size: many
V gene: TRBV18
J gene: TRBJ2-1
D gene: NA
CDR3 DNA: TGTGCCAGCTCACCATTCAGGTACAATGAGCAGTTCTTC
CDR3 protein: CASSPFRYNEQFF

clone size: many
V gene: TRBV27
J gene: TRBJ2-1
D gene: TRBD2
CDR3 DNA: TGTGCCACCTCCGCCATAGGGGTTTTCGGGACTAGCGGGGGGACCAATGAGCAGTTCTTC
CDR3 protein: CATSAIGVFGTSGGTNEQFF

clone size: few
V gene: TRBV19
J gene: TRBJ2-2
D gene: NA
CDR3 DNA: TGTGCCAGTACCGATAGTGTCAGGGTGATCGGGGAGCTGTTTTTT
CDR3 protein: CASTDSVRVIGELFF

clone size: many
V gene: TRBV11-2
J gene: TRBJ2-3
D gene: TRBD2
CDR3 DNA: TGTGCCAGCAGCTTAGCTGAGCGGGAGGGGGATACGCAGTATTTT
CDR3 protein: CASSLAEREGDTQYF

clone size: many
V gene: TRBV20-1
J gene: TRBJ2-7
D gene: NA
CDR3 DNA: TGCAGTGCCTTAAGAGGGGCGTCCTACGAGCAGTACTTC
CDR3 protein: CSALRGASYEQYF

clone size: many
V gene: TRBV20-1
J gene: TRBJ2-4
D gene: NA
CDR3 DNA: TGCAGTGCTAGAAAATCACGACAGGTCATTCAGTACTTC
CDR3 protein: CSARKSRQVIQYF

clone size: many
V gene: TRBV5-1
J gene: TRBJ2-7
D gene: NA
CDR3 DNA: TGCGCCAGCAGCTTGGGGGGGACCCACTTCTCCTACGAGCAGTACTTC
CDR3 protein: CASSLGGTHFSYEQYF

clone size: NA
V gene: TRBV4-1
J gene: TRBJ2-4
D gene: NA
CDR3 DNA: TGCGCCAGCAGCCAAGATCTTCGAGGGGGTAGGACCAAAAACATTCAGTACTTC
CDR3 protein: CASSQDLRGGRTKNIQYF

clone size: many
V gene: TRBV20-1
J gene: TRBJ2-5
D gene: TRBD2
CDR3 DNA: TGCAGTGCTAGAGATCCGGGAGGAGAGACCCAGTACTTC
CDR3 protein: CSARDPGGETQYF

clone size: many
V gene: TRBV12-3/TRBV12-4
J gene: TRBJ2-7
D gene: NA
CDR3 DNA: TGTGCCAGCAGTACCGACTCCTACGAGCAGTACTTC
CDR3 protein: CASSTDSYEQYF

clone size: NA
V gene: TRBV19
J gene: TRBJ1-1
D gene: TRBD1
CDR3 DNA: TGTGCCAGTAGTACCCAGGGGACAGGGGGGACCGCTGAAGCTTTCTTT
CDR3 protein: CASSTQGTGGTAEAFF

clone size: NA
V gene: TRBV2
J gene: TRBJ2-3
D gene: NA
CDR3 DNA: TGTGCCAGTGCGGTGGCAGCGCTGGTGGATACGCAGTATTTT
CDR3 protein: CASAVAALVDTQYF

clone size: few
V gene: TRBV5-5
J gene: TRBJ1-4
D gene: TRBD1
CDR3 DNA: TGTGCCAGCGCCTTCCGGGACAGCAGTGAAAAACTGTTTTTT
CDR3 protein: CASAFRDSSEKLFF

clone size: once
V gene: TRBV28
J gene: TRBJ1-2
D gene: NA
CDR3 DNA: TGTGCCAGCAGTTTAGAAGGGACGAGGGGCTACACCTTC
CDR3 protein: CASSLEGTRGYTF

clone size: many
V gene: TRBV2
J gene: TRBJ2-7
D gene: NA
CDR3 DNA: TGTGCCAGCAGTGAAGCGCCGCCCGGGTTCGGGGAGCAGTACTTC
CDR3 protein: CASSEAPPGFGEQYF

clone size: many
V gene: TRBV6-5
J gene: TRBJ1-1
D gene: NA
CDR3 DNA: TGTGCCAGCAGTTACAGGCTGAAGAACACTGAAGCTTTCTTT
CDR3 protein: CASSYRLKNTEAFF

clone size: NA
V gene: TRBV7-9
J gene: TRBJ2-5
D gene: TRBD1
CDR3 DNA: TGTGCCAGCAGCCAAGGGCAGGGGGCTTACCAAGAGACCCAGTACTTC
CDR3 protein: CASSQGQGAYQETQYF

clone size: few
V gene: TRBV4-1
J gene: TRBJ2-7
D gene: TRBD2
CDR3 DNA: TGCGCCAGCAGCCTAGGACTAGCGGGACTCCACGAGCAGTACTTC
CDR3 protein: CASSLGLAGLHEQYF

clone size: many
V gene: TRBV2
J gene: TRBJ2-1
D gene: TRBD1
CDR3 DNA: TGTGCCAGCATCACCGGGACAGGGTCATACAATGAGCAGTTCTTC
CDR3 protein: CASITGTGSYNEQFF

clone size: many
V gene: TRBV2
J gene: TRBJ1-1
D gene: NA
CDR3 DNA: TGTGCCAGCTTGCGAGGGTCCAACACTGAAGCTTTCTTT
CDR3 protein: CASLRGSNTEAFF

clone size: NA
V gene: TRBV2
J gene: TRBJ2-2
D gene: TRBD1
CDR3 DNA: TGTGCCAGCAGTCGGACAGGAGACACCGGGGAGCTGTTTTTT
CDR3 protein: CASSRTGDTGELFF

clone size: few
V gene: TRBV7-2
J gene: TRBJ2-3
D gene: NA
CDR3 DNA: TGTGCCAGCAGCTTGTCTAGTCCCGAAGATACGCAGTATTTT
CDR3 protein: CASSLSSPEDTQYF

clone size: NA
V gene: TRBV20-1
J gene: TRBJ2-1
D gene: TRBD1
CDR3 DNA: TGCAGTGCTAGAGGGGGGACAGGGGTTGGCAATGAGCAGTTCTTC
CDR3 protein: CSARGGTGVGNEQFF

clone size: NA
V gene: TRBV4-1
J gene: TRBJ2-2
D gene: NA
CDR3 DNA: TGCGCCAGCAGCCAGGTTCCGGGACGGAGTTCCGGGGAGCTGTTTTTT
CDR3 protein: CASSQVPGRSSGELFF

clone size: NA
V gene: TRBV2
J gene: TRBJ2-5
D gene: TRBD1
CDR3 DNA: TGTGCCAGCATAGAATGGGACAGGGGGGAGACCCAGTACTTC
CDR3 protein: CASIEWDRGETQYF

clone size: NA
V gene: TRBV30
J gene: TRBJ2-1
D gene: TRBD2
CDR3 DNA: TGTGCCTGGACCGCCCTAGCGGGAAGTTACAATGAGCAGTTCTTC
CDR3 protein: CAWTALAGSYNEQFF

clone size: many
V gene: TRBV2
J gene: TRBJ1-1
D gene: NA
CDR3 DNA: TGTGCCAGCAGGGGGGAACGGGACACTGAAGCTTTCTTT
CDR3 protein: CASRGERDTEAFF

clone size: NA
V gene: TRBV14
J gene: TRBJ1-1
D gene: NA
CDR3 DNA: TGTGCCAGCAGCCGCCGGCTTACAGGGCTGAACACTGAAGCTTTCTTT
CDR3 protein: CASSRRLTGLNTEAFF

clone size: few
V gene: TRBV7-8
J gene: TRBJ1-1
D gene: NA
CDR3 DNA: TGTGCCAGCAGCCAAACGGTACGAAGCGGCATGAACACTGAAGCTTTCTTT
CDR3 protein: CASSQTVRSGMNTEAFF

clone size: NA
V gene: TRBV19
J gene: TRBJ1-3
D gene: TRBD1
CDR3 DNA: TGTGCCAGTAGTCCGGGGGACAGGGACTTCTCTGGAAACACCATATATTTT
CDR3 protein: CASSPGDRDFSGNTIYF

clone size: few
V gene: TRBV30
J gene: TRBJ2-5
D gene: TRBD2
CDR3 DNA: TGTGCCTGGAGTGTAGCGGGAGTAGAGACCCAGTACTTC
CDR3 protein: CAWSVAGVETQYF

clone size: medium-sized
V gene: TRBV7-3
J gene: TRBJ2-5
D gene: TRBD1
CDR3 DNA: TGTGCCAGCAGCTTAATGGGGACAGGGGGGATAGAGACCCAGTACTTC
CDR3 protein: CASSLMGTGGIETQYF

clone size: many
V gene: TRBV3-1
J gene: TRBJ2-2
D gene: NA
CDR3 DNA: TGTGCCAGCATGGGTCGCGGGTTCACCGGGGAGCTGTTTTTT
CDR3 protein: CASMGRGFTGELFF